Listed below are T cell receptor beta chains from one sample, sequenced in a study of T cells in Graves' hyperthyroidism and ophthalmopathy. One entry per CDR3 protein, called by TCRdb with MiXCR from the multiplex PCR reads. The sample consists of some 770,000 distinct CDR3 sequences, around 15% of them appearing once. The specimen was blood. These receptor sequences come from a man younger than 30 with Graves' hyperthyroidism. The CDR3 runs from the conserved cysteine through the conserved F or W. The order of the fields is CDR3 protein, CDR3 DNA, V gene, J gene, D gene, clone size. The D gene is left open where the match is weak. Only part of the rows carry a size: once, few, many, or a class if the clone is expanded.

CDR3 protein: CASSAGGGGSDTEAFF
CDR3 DNA: TGTGCCAGCAGTGCGGGGGGTGGGGGGTCGGACACTGAAGCTTTCTTT
V gene: TRBV25-1
J gene: TRBJ1-1
D gene: -
clone size: many

CDR3 protein: CAISAQGYGYTF
CDR3 DNA: TGTGCCATCAGTGCCCAGGGGTATGGCTACACCTTC
V gene: TRBV10-3
J gene: TRBJ1-2
D gene: -
clone size: many

CDR3 protein: CASILPGFTEAFF
CDR3 DNA: TGTGCCAGCATCCTCCCCGGATTCACTGAAGCTTTCTTT
V gene: TRBV6-2/TRBV6-3
J gene: TRBJ1-1
D gene: -
clone size: -

CDR3 protein: CASSIPPGQGTDTQYF
CDR3 DNA: TGTGCCAGCAGCATCCCCCCGGGACAGGGCACAGATACGCAGTATTTT
V gene: TRBV11-2
J gene: TRBJ2-3
D gene: TRBD1
clone size: many

CDR3 protein: CASSLGLDRVNEQFF
CDR3 DNA: TGTGCCAGCAGCTTAGGTCTCGACAGGGTGAATGAGCAGTTCTTC
V gene: TRBV11-3
J gene: TRBJ2-1
D gene: TRBD1
clone size: many

CDR3 protein: CASSRSDKTTNEKLFF
CDR3 DNA: TGTGCCAGCAGCCGCTCAGACAAGACAACTAATGAAAAACTGTTTTTT
V gene: TRBV3-1
J gene: TRBJ1-4
D gene: -
clone size: few

CDR3 protein: CSATGTSGSNEQFF
CDR3 DNA: TGCAGTGCTACCGGGACTAGCGGGAGCAATGAGCAGTTCTTC
V gene: TRBV20-1
J gene: TRBJ2-1
D gene: TRBD2
clone size: many

CDR3 protein: CASRSRHTGELFF
CDR3 DNA: TGTGCCAGCAGATCGAGGCACACCGGGGAGCTGTTTTTT
V gene: TRBV2
J gene: TRBJ2-2
D gene: -
clone size: -

CDR3 protein: CASSFGVGQAYNEQFF
CDR3 DNA: TGTGCCAGCAGTTTCGGGGTGGGACAGGCATACAATGAGCAGTTCTTC
V gene: TRBV28
J gene: TRBJ2-1
D gene: TRBD1
clone size: many

CDR3 protein: CAWSVSHMLFTGELFF
CDR3 DNA: TGTGCCTGGAGTGTGTCACATATGCTCTTCACCGGGGAGCTGTTTTTT
V gene: TRBV30
J gene: TRBJ2-2
D gene: -
clone size: few

CDR3 protein: CAWGQGASEQFF
CDR3 DNA: TGTGCCTGGGGACAGGGGGCAAGTGAGCAGTTCTTC
V gene: TRBV30
J gene: TRBJ2-1
D gene: TRBD1
clone size: many

CDR3 protein: CASSLVFSDREQFF
CDR3 DNA: TGTGCCAGCAGCTTAGTTTTCAGCGATCGTGAGCAGTTCTTC
V gene: TRBV11-2
J gene: TRBJ2-1
D gene: -
clone size: -

CDR3 protein: CSAREVGTGTDYEQYF
CDR3 DNA: TGCAGTGCTAGAGAGGTCGGGACAGGGACGGACTACGAGCAGTACTTC
V gene: TRBV20-1
J gene: TRBJ2-7
D gene: TRBD1
clone size: many

CDR3 protein: CASSHGTLNQPQHF
CDR3 DNA: TGTGCCAGCAGTCACGGGACACTAAATCAGCCCCAGCATTTT
V gene: TRBV27
J gene: TRBJ1-5
D gene: -
clone size: -

CDR3 protein: CSVGSEGAQFF
CDR3 DNA: TGCAGCGTTGGGTCAGAGGGTGCGCAGTTCTTC
V gene: TRBV29-1
J gene: TRBJ2-1
D gene: -
clone size: few

CDR3 protein: CASSLVSPSANEQFF
CDR3 DNA: TGTGCCAGCAGCTTAGTTTCGCCTAGCGCCAATGAGCAGTTCTTC
V gene: TRBV7-9
J gene: TRBJ2-1
D gene: -
clone size: few

CDR3 protein: CASSSLRLTRGVGYGYTF
CDR3 DNA: TGTGCCAGCAGCTCACTACGATTGACCAGAGGGGTTGGCTATGGCTACACCTTC
V gene: TRBV11-2
J gene: TRBJ1-2
D gene: -
clone size: few

CDR3 protein: CASSTPAGGKNGYTF
CDR3 DNA: TGTGCCAGCAGCACCCCCGCGGGAGGGAAGAATGGCTACACCTTC
V gene: TRBV28
J gene: TRBJ1-2
D gene: -
clone size: many

CDR3 protein: CASSIDVESSGMQETQYF
CDR3 DNA: TGTGCCAGCAGCATAGATGTTGAGTCTAGCGGGATGCAAGAGACCCAGTACTTC
V gene: TRBV5-5
J gene: TRBJ2-5
D gene: TRBD2
clone size: few

CDR3 protein: CAQAGDSYNEQFF
CDR3 DNA: TGTGCCCAAGCGGGAGACTCCTACAATGAGCAGTTCTTC
V gene: TRBV30
J gene: TRBJ2-1
D gene: TRBD2
clone size: many

CDR3 protein: CASSPWSGNTIYF
CDR3 DNA: TGTGCCAGCAGCCCATGGTCTGGAAACACCATATATTTT
V gene: TRBV7-2
J gene: TRBJ1-3
D gene: -
clone size: -

CDR3 protein: CASSLAQGAAGELFF
CDR3 DNA: TGCGCCAGCAGCTTGGCACAGGGGGCCGCCGGGGAGCTGTTTTTT
V gene: TRBV5-1
J gene: TRBJ2-2
D gene: TRBD1
clone size: -

CDR3 protein: CASSDRFRRNTEAFF
CDR3 DNA: TGTGCCAGCAGCGACCGATTCAGGAGGAACACTGAAGCTTTCTTT
V gene: TRBV13
J gene: TRBJ1-1
D gene: -
clone size: many

CDR3 protein: CASTPRANYGYTF
CDR3 DNA: TGTGCCAGCACTCCCCGAGCTAACTATGGCTACACCTTC
V gene: TRBV28
J gene: TRBJ1-2
D gene: -
clone size: many

CDR3 protein: CASTQNRGQEAFF
CDR3 DNA: TGTGCCAGCACCCAAAACCGGGGACAGGAAGCTTTCTTT
V gene: TRBV7-9
J gene: TRBJ1-1
D gene: TRBD1
clone size: -

CDR3 protein: CASSPGRGPSYEQYF
CDR3 DNA: TGTGCCAGCAGCCCCGGCAGGGGGCCGTCCTACGAGCAGTACTTC
V gene: TRBV7-6
J gene: TRBJ2-7
D gene: TRBD1
clone size: -

CDR3 protein: CASRLTGDKNTGELFF
CDR3 DNA: TGTGCCAGCAGATTAACAGGGGACAAGAACACCGGGGAGCTGTTTTTT
V gene: TRBV11-2
J gene: TRBJ2-2
D gene: TRBD1
clone size: many

CDR3 protein: CASSLREYSNQPQHF
CDR3 DNA: TGTGCCAGCAGCTTAAGGGAATATAGCAATCAGCCCCAGCATTTT
V gene: TRBV5-5
J gene: TRBJ1-5
D gene: -
clone size: few

CDR3 protein: CASSQGQAANEQFF
CDR3 DNA: TGCGCCAGCAGCCAAGGCCAGGCAGCGAATGAGCAGTTCTTC
V gene: TRBV4-1
J gene: TRBJ2-1
D gene: -
clone size: -

CDR3 protein: CASSATGWIGNTIYF
CDR3 DNA: TGTGCCAGCAGTGCCACAGGGTGGATTGGAAACACCATATATTTT
V gene: TRBV27
J gene: TRBJ1-3
D gene: -
clone size: few

CDR3 protein: CSVERGGEGETQYF
CDR3 DNA: TGCAGCGTTGAACGGGGCGGGGAAGGAGAGACCCAGTACTTC
V gene: TRBV29-1
J gene: TRBJ2-5
D gene: -
clone size: -

CDR3 protein: CASSPSARGEQFF
CDR3 DNA: TGTGCCAGCTCACCGTCAGCAAGGGGTGAGCAGTTCTTC
V gene: TRBV18
J gene: TRBJ2-1
D gene: -
clone size: -

CDR3 protein: CAWTTGTGEEQFF
CDR3 DNA: TGTGCCTGGACTACCGGGACTGGGGAAGAGCAGTTCTTC
V gene: TRBV30
J gene: TRBJ2-1
D gene: -
clone size: many

CDR3 protein: CASSLDSVGGRGYTF
CDR3 DNA: TGTGCCAGCAGCTTAGACTCGGTCGGGGGAAGAGGCTACACCTTC
V gene: TRBV7-3
J gene: TRBJ1-2
D gene: -
clone size: -

CDR3 protein: CASRPGLAGSDTQYF
CDR3 DNA: TGTGCCAGCAGACCGGGACTAGCGGGGTCGGATACGCAGTATTTT
V gene: TRBV12-3/TRBV12-4
J gene: TRBJ2-3
D gene: TRBD2
clone size: many

CDR3 protein: CSARGLGAGEKLFF
CDR3 DNA: TGCAGTGCTAGAGGGCTAGGGGCCGGTGAAAAACTGTTTTTT
V gene: TRBV20-1
J gene: TRBJ1-4
D gene: -
clone size: few

CDR3 protein: CASSLVGTDEQYF
CDR3 DNA: TGTGCCAGCAGTTTAGTGGGGACTGACGAGCAGTACTTC
V gene: TRBV12-3/TRBV12-4
J gene: TRBJ2-7
D gene: -
clone size: few

CDR3 protein: CASSLVGTRNNEQFF
CDR3 DNA: TGTGCCAGCAGCTTAGTTGGGACGAGAAACAATGAGCAGTTCTTC
V gene: TRBV7-8
J gene: TRBJ2-1
D gene: -
clone size: many

CDR3 protein: CASSLERMNTEAFF
CDR3 DNA: TGTGCCAGCAGCTTAGAACGAATGAACACTGAAGCTTTCTTT
V gene: TRBV7-2
J gene: TRBJ1-1
D gene: -
clone size: few

CDR3 protein: CASSTDQRETQYF
CDR3 DNA: TGTGCCAGCAGTACGGACCAGCGGGAGACCCAGTACTTC
V gene: TRBV6-1
J gene: TRBJ2-5
D gene: -
clone size: few

CDR3 protein: CASSSLWAPGTTEAFF
CDR3 DNA: TGTGCCAGCTCATCGTTATGGGCTCCGGGGACCACTGAAGCTTTCTTT
V gene: TRBV18
J gene: TRBJ1-1
D gene: -
clone size: -

CDR3 protein: CASSFPGTSLETQYF
CDR3 DNA: TGTGCCAGCAGTTTTCCCGGGACTAGCTTGGAGACCCAGTACTTC
V gene: TRBV6-2/TRBV6-3
J gene: TRBJ2-5
D gene: TRBD2
clone size: few

CDR3 protein: CSRMGDATEAFF
CDR3 DNA: TGCAGCCGCATGGGGGATGCGACTGAAGCTTTCTTT
V gene: TRBV20-1
J gene: TRBJ1-1
D gene: -
clone size: few

CDR3 protein: CASSQETGGSWYTQYF
CDR3 DNA: TGCGCCAGCAGCCAGGAAACAGGGGGAAGTTGGTATACGCAGTATTTT
V gene: TRBV4-1
J gene: TRBJ2-3
D gene: TRBD1
clone size: -

CDR3 protein: CASNRFQGLSDTEAFF
CDR3 DNA: TGTGCCAGCAATCGGTTTCAGGGACTTTCTGACACTGAAGCTTTCTTT
V gene: TRBV2
J gene: TRBJ1-1
D gene: -
clone size: many

CDR3 protein: CAIRESPGPMAFF
CDR3 DNA: TGTGCCATCAGGGAGAGCCCAGGGCCGATGGCTTTCTTT
V gene: TRBV10-3
J gene: TRBJ1-1
D gene: -
clone size: few

CDR3 protein: CASSGRDYLKTQYF
CDR3 DNA: TGTGCCAGCAGCGGCCGGGACTATTTGAAGACCCAGTACTTC
V gene: TRBV7-8
J gene: TRBJ2-5
D gene: TRBD2
clone size: many